The 30 T cell receptor beta chains in this list originate from one sample, sequenced in a study. TCRdb processed the RT-PCR reads anew with MiXCR; each CDR3 protein has one entry. The table includes 650,000 to 800,000 distinct CDR3 sequences, approximately 15% detected once. Sequencing was done on a sample of memory CD4+ T cells from blood. These receptors all stem from a female donor in good health, serving as a healthy control.

This clonotype was counted many times. V usage is TRBV3-1 and J usage is TRBJ2-7, with D maybe TRBD1 (7 bases). CDR1 and CDR2 from the germline V gene are LGHDT and YNNKEL (reference sequence). With 4 bases removed from V and 6 bases from J, the gap between germline ends came to 16 bases. The CDR3 spans 14 residues. The CDR3 DNA is TGTGCCAGCAGCCCGACAGGGAGGCGGGGCGAGCAGTACTTC. As protein: CASSPTGRRGEQYF.

This clonotype was detected a few times. The V call is TRBV20-1, the J call TRBJ1-5; 10 bases map to TRBD1. The V gene end was trimmed by 5 bases and the J gene end by 4 bases; junction bases not matched to a gene: 8. CDR1 and CDR2 from the germline V gene are DFQATT and SNEGSKA (reference sequence). The CDR3 has 15 amino acids. This CDR3 reads CSAPFVGQGNQPQHF. DNA for the CDR3: TGCAGTGCTCCCTTTGTGGGACAGGGGAATCAGCCCCAGCATTTT.

This clonotype has at least ten counts. V and J are TRBV20-1 and TRBJ1-1; unclear D gene. V was clipped by 1 base and J by 8 bases, with 8 bases between them. CDR1 is DFQATT and CDR2 is SNEGSKA in the germline V gene (reference sequence). The CDR3 runs 11 residues. DNA of the CDR3: TGCAGTGCTAGAGCCACCCTGGAAGCTTTCTTT. Residues: CSARATLEAFF.

This clonotype has ten or more counts. The J gene is TRBJ2-7, the V gene TRBV5-1, with a weak D call TRBD2 (5 bases). Germline V gene lookup returns CDR1 SGHRS and CDR2 YFSETQ. This CDR3 comprises 13 residues. The V end lost 5 bases, the J end lost 2 bases, and 11 bases lay between the germline ends. The CDR3 reads CASSPTGTYEQYF. The CDR3 region has the DNA TGCGCCAGCAGTCCGACCGGGACCTACGAGCAGTACTTC.

The table lists this clonotype with many counts. This rearrangement joins TRBV15 to TRBJ2-1; possibly TRBD1 or TRBD2 for D (5 bases each). V was cut by 6 bases and J by 6 bases, with 12 bases left in between. There are 13 residues in the CDR3. CDR1 LNHNV and CDR2 YYDKDF come from the germline V gene (reference sequence). DNA for the CDR3: TGTGCCACCAGTTCCGGGACCACCAATGAGCAGTTCTTC. Its protein product is CATSSGTTNEQFF.

This clonotype was picked up a small number of times. The chain carries TRBV11-2 and TRBJ1-1; no clear D gene. This CDR3 contains 15 residues. V dropped 5 bases and J dropped 0 bases, with 13 bases sitting between them. Germline values: CDR1 SGHAT, CDR2 FQNNGV. Written as DNA, the CDR3 is TGTGCCAGCAGCCCACTGGGAGGGTTGAACACTGAAGCTTTCTTT. This translates into CASSPLGGLNTEAFF.

The chain couples TRBV12-3 or TRBV12-4 to TRBJ1-1; D is undetermined. V lost 1 base to trimming and J lost 10 bases, with 13 bases between them. This CDR3 region has 13 residues. This chain's CDR3 is CASSLVSSLGAFF. The CDR3 DNA follows: TGTGCCAGCAGTTTAGTTAGCAGCCTGGGAGCTTTCTTT.

This clonotype has only a few counts. The chain carries TRBV7-9 and TRBJ2-5, with 12 bases fitting TRBD1. With V trimmed by 3 bases and J by 1 base, 3 bases remained unmatched. The V gene's germline CDR1 is SEHNR and CDR2 FQNEAQ (reference sequence). The CDR3 is made up of 16 amino acids. The CDR3 loop is CASSFPGQGAQETQYF. The CDR3 DNA sequence: TGTGCCAGCAGCTTCCCGGGACAGGGGGCCCAAGAGACCCAGTACTTC.

The chain joins TRBV13 to TRBJ2-1; weak D call: TRBD2 (6 bases). Germline assignment: CDR1 PRHDT and CDR2 FYEKMQ (reference sequence). CDR3 length: 13 residues. Trimming stripped 5 bases from V and 7 bases from J, with 12 bases between. DNA of the CDR3: TGTGCCAGCAGCGGTCCCCGGGAGAATGAGCAGTTCTTC. It codes for CASSGPRENEQFF.

This sequence joins TRBV20-1 and TRBJ2-3, with 9 bases aligning to TRBD1. V was pared by 5 bases and J by 1 base, with 7 bases of the junction left unmatched. Germline V gene data show CDR1 as DFQATT and CDR2 as SNEGSKA (reference sequence). The CDR3 loop spans 15 amino acids. The DNA for the CDR3 is TGCAGTGCTGACCGGGACAGGGTTGGCACAGATACGCAGTATTTT. This codes for CSADRDRVGTDTQYF.

This clonotype was recorded a few times. The chain carries TRBV4-3 and TRBJ2-1; 10 bases line up with TRBD2. Trimming removed 4 bases from V and 3 bases from J; junction bases left unmatched: 6. From germline, CDR1 is LGHNA and CDR2 YSLEER. The CDR3 sequence is 16 residues long. The CDR3 is CASSPGTSVDYNEQFF. The CDR3 DNA is TGCGCCAGCAGCCCCGGGACTAGCGTCGACTACAATGAGCAGTTCTTC.

Many counts were recorded for this clonotype. The chain is built from TRBV7-2 and TRBJ2-3; D is ambiguous. The CDR3 has 15 residues. The ends were cut back, 2 bases at V and 3 bases at J, with 12 bases in the middle. Germline CDR1 and CDR2: SGHTA and FQGNSA. The chain's CDR3 is CASSLSLSETDTQYF. CDR3 in DNA: TGTGCCAGCAGCTTATCATTATCAGAGACAGATACGCAGTATTTT.

This clonotype was recorded many times. An end of the junction differs from the germline gene, which may be a read error. The chain links TRBV5-1 to TRBJ2-3; D is unresolved. CDR3 size: 13 residues. Germline CDR1 is SGHRS and CDR2 is YFSETQ. The CDR3 sequence: CASSLESTDTQYF. DNA for the CDR3: TGTGCCAGCAGCTTGGAGAGCACAGATACGCAGTATTTT.

The rearrangement joins TRBV6-2 or TRBV6-3 to TRBJ2-7; 9 bases are shared with TRBD1. The CDR3 spans 14 residues. Germline V CDR1 and CDR2: MNHEY, SVGEGT. V gave up 0 bases and J gave up 9 bases; unmatched junction bases: 6. The CDR3: CASSYSGQGRGQYF. The CDR3 DNA reads TGTGCCAGCAGTTACTCGGGACAGGGAAGAGGGCAGTACTTC.

This clonotype came up a few times. The chain has TRBV7-2 and TRBJ1-6; D unresolved. Germline V lookup: CDR1 SGHTA, CDR2 FQGNSA. This CDR3 contains 15 residues. The V and J ends lost 5 bases and 14 bases respectively, with 22 bases between them. In DNA, the CDR3 is TGTGCCAGCAGCCCGGCGTTAGGGCCGACTTCGACCCTCCACTTT. Encoded protein: CASSPALGPTSTLHF.

The J gene is TRBJ2-3, the V gene TRBV10-3, with 11 bases aligning to TRBD2. The CDR3 extends over 16 amino acids. Germline V gene data show CDR1 as ENHRY and CDR2 as SYGVKD. J was trimmed by 0 bases and V by 3 bases; bases with no gene match: 2. CDR3 in DNA: TGTGCCATCAGTGAAATAGCGGGAGGGAGCACAGATACGCAGTATTTT. It yields the protein CAISEIAGGSTDTQYF.

This clonotype was seen many times. The J gene is TRBJ2-1, the V gene TRBV20-1; a possible D gene is TRBD2 (5 bases). The CDR3 is 15 amino acids. The germline gives CDR1 DFQATT, CDR2 SNEGSKA (reference sequence). Trimming removed 5 bases at V and 1 base at J, with 15 bases between. CDR3 in amino acids: CSASTSFGSYNEQFF. The CDR3 nucleotides are TGCAGTGCTTCCACTAGTTTTGGATCCTACAATGAGCAGTTCTTC.

This clonotype has at least ten counts. This chain links TRBV20-1 with TRBJ2-3; D is possibly TRBD1 (5 bases). V was trimmed by 5 bases and J by 0 bases, leaving 12 bases between them. Germline V gene sequence: CDR1 DFQATT, CDR2 SNEGSKA (reference sequence). The CDR3 covers 14 residues. The CDR3 sequence: CSADDDRSTDTQYF. DNA of the CDR3: TGCAGTGCTGACGATGACAGAAGCACAGATACGCAGTATTTT.

This clonotype has at least ten counts. The chain is built from TRBV20-1 and TRBJ2-1; TRBD1 matches 10 bases. Germline CDR1 reads DFQATT; CDR2 reads SNEGSKA (reference sequence). Germline trimming cut 5 bases from V and 7 bases from J; bases unmatched to any gene: 8. The CDR3 runs 14 residues. CDR3 sequence reads: CSASPGQGRNEQFF. The CDR3 DNA follows: TGCAGTGCTTCCCCGGGACAGGGGAGGAATGAGCAGTTCTTC.

This chain links TRBV18 with TRBJ2-7, with unresolved D. The CDR3 runs 15 residues. V dropped 2 bases and J dropped 3 bases, with 14 bases sitting between them. Looked up from germline, CDR1 is KGHSH and CDR2 is LQKENI. The CDR3 sequence: CASSPGVSFIYEQYF. The CDR3 nucleotides are TGTGCCAGCTCACCAGGGGTCAGTTTCATCTACGAGCAGTACTTC. The full variable domain, with the rest looked up from reference TRBV18 and TRBJ2-7, is NAGVMQNPRHLVRRRGQEARLRCSPMKGHSHVYWYRQLPEEGLKFMVYLQKENIIDESGMPKERFSAEFPKEGPSILRIQQVVRGDSAAYFCASSPGVSFIYEQYFGPGTRLTVT.

CDR3: CSANFQYQETQYF. The CDR3 DNA reads as TGCAGTGCTAACTTCCAGTACCAAGAGACCCAGTACTTC. V gene TRBV20-1 combines with J gene TRBJ2-5, with D uncertain. V was trimmed by 4 bases and J by 0 bases, leaving 9 bases between them. CDR3 length equals 13 residues. Germline V CDR1 and CDR2: DFQATT, SNEGSKA (reference sequence).

This clonotype was found many times. The chain employs TRBV29-1 and TRBJ2-3, with 8 bases lining up with TRBD2. CDR1 is SQVTM, CDR2 ANQGSEA, per germline. This CDR3 is built from 15 residues. V lost 7 bases, J lost 0 bases, and 9 bases stayed unmatched. The CDR3 nucleotides are TGCAGCGCGTTGACTAGCGTATCTAGCACAGATACGCAGTATTTT. Amino acid sequence: CSALTSVSSTDTQYF.

Ten or more counts support this clonotype. This chain links TRBV7-9 with TRBJ1-2, with unresolved D. Germline V gives CDR1 SEHNR, CDR2 FQNEAQ (reference sequence). There are 15 residues in the CDR3. The V end lost 1 base, the J end lost 0 bases, and 9 bases lay between the germline ends. The chain's CDR3 is CASSLVGRANYGYTF. Written as DNA, the CDR3 is TGTGCCAGCAGCTTAGTAGGCAGAGCTAACTATGGCTACACCTTC.

This clonotype was observed many times. The chain uses TRBV7-2 and TRBJ2-1; TRBD2 agrees at 7 bases. This CDR3 region has 21 residues. Germline CDR1 SGHTA, CDR2 FQGNSA. The junction had 21 bases not matched to a gene; V was cut back by 1 base and J by 3 bases. CDR3 amino acids: CASSLDGGEGSGRWDYNEQFF. The CDR3 nucleotides are TGTGCCAGCAGCTTAGATGGCGGGGAGGGTAGCGGACGGTGGGACTACAATGAGCAGTTCTTC.

This clonotype was counted ten times or more. In DNA, the CDR3 is TGCGCCAGCAGCAAGACAGATACGCAGTATTTT. It codes for CASSKTDTQYF. This chain connects TRBV4-3 to TRBJ2-3; D gene ambiguous. This CDR3 region has 11 residues. Germline-derived CDR1 and CDR2 are LGHNA and YSLEER. V was shortened by 5 bases and J by 3 bases, with 3 bases between the two germline ends.

Here the CDR3 DNA reads TGTGCCAGCAGTTACTCGAGGGGACAGGGCTATCAGCCCCAGCATTTT. Protein sequence: CASSYSRGQGYQPQHF. The chain combines TRBV6-2 or TRBV6-3 with TRBJ1-5, with TRBD1 matching 9 bases. Per the germline V gene, CDR1 is MNHEY and CDR2 is SVGEGT. J lost 5 bases, V lost 0 bases, and 5 bases had no gene match. This CDR3 contains 16 residues.

This sequence joins TRBV27 and TRBJ2-7, with 9 bases identical to TRBD2. The CDR3 contains 13 residues. Germline CDR1 reads MNHEY; CDR2 reads SMNVEV (reference sequence). J was trimmed by 3 bases and V by 7 bases; bases with no gene match: 4. The CDR3 region has the DNA TGTGCCAGCAAGGGAGCGGGAGGCTACGAGCAGTACTTC. It is translated as CASKGAGGYEQYF.

This clonotype was counted many times. The chain carries TRBV7-2 and TRBJ2-1, with 7 nucleotides matching TRBD2. The CDR3 length is 14 residues. Germline trimming cut 1 base from V and 9 bases from J; bases unmatched to any gene: 6. CDR1 is SGHTA and CDR2 is FQGNSA in the germline V gene. DNA of the CDR3: TGTGCCAGCAGCTTAGGCCGGGAGGAGCGTGAGCAGTTCTTC. Protein sequence: CASSLGREEREQFF.

In this sample, this clonotype turned up many times. J is TRBJ2-7 and V is TRBV20-1; perhaps D is TRBD1 or TRBD2 (5 bases each). CDR1 DFQATT and CDR2 SNEGSKA come from the germline V gene (reference sequence). The V gene lost 4 bases and the J gene lost 2 bases, with 12 bases spanning the gap. The CDR3 consists of 13 residues. The CDR3 region is CSANQGPAYEQYF. The CDR3 region has the DNA TGCAGTGCTAATCAGGGACCAGCCTACGAGCAGTACTTC.

The chain employs TRBV6-2 or TRBV6-3 and TRBJ2-6; no definite D call. Germline V gene lookup returns CDR1 MNHEY and CDR2 SVGEGT. V lost 5 bases and J 0 bases, leaving 14 bases between the germline ends. The CDR3 runs to 17 residues. The CDR3 here is CASSHPTGRSGANVLTF. CDR3 sequence (DNA): TGTGCCAGCAGTCACCCGACCGGGCGCTCTGGGGCCAACGTCCTGACTTTC.